This passage covers 18 T cell receptor beta chains from one sample sequenced in a study of T-cell reconstitution after alpha-beta-depleted transplantation in children. Using unique molecular identifiers, the investigators prepared the TCRbeta library. TCRdb passed the PCR reads through MiXCR, listing each CDR3 protein once. Found here are around 420,000 distinct CDR3 sequences, 16% of them singletons; the top ten hold over 25%. Sequenced here: PBMCs, mostly from graft donor cells, sampled 360 days after TCRalphabeta/CD19-depleted stem cell transplant. These receptors all come from a boy in the first two years of life who had a stem cell transplant for Wiskott-Aldrich syndrome, so the T cells may come from the graft donor.

This clonotype was counted between two and nine times. The chain is built from TRBV7-2 and TRBJ2-7; 9 nucleotides match TRBD2. The CDR3 is 15 amino acids. CDR1 is SGHTA, CDR2 FQGNSA, per germline. V lost 7 bases and J lost 3; bases outside the gene matches: 10. This CDR3 is CASNDPGLASYEQYF. CDR3 sequence (DNA): TGTGCCAGCAACGACCCTGGACTAGCGAGCTACGAGCAGTACTTC.

The gene calls are TRBV28 and TRBJ2-1; D gene unclear. With 3 bases removed from V and 2 bases from J, the gap between germline ends came to 2 bases. CDR3 size: 12 residues. CDR1 and CDR2 (germline): MDHEN, SYDVKM. This CDR3 reads CASSFTYNEQFF. The CDR3 DNA reads TGTGCCAGCAGTTTTACCTACAATGAGCAGTTCTTC.

This clonotype turned up a few times. The chain carries TRBV20-1 and TRBJ2-3; D perhaps matches TRBD2 (6 bases). The CDR3 totals 13 residues. The V and J ends lost 2 bases and 3 bases respectively, with 9 bases between them. The germline V gene encodes CDR1 DFQATT and CDR2 SNEGSKA (reference sequence). The CDR3 loop reads CSARTAGTDTQYF. In DNA form, the CDR3 reads TGCAGTGCTAGAACCGCGGGGACAGATACGCAGTATTTT.

In its sample, this clonotype was seen a few times. The rearrangement uses TRBV5-6 and TRBJ1-2; D not certain. CDR3 length equals 16 residues. The germline V gene has CDR1 SGHDT and CDR2 YYEEEE. The V end lost 4 bases, the J end lost 8 bases, and 24 bases lay between the germline ends. CDR3 amino acids: CASSPIQPLLVGGYTF. The CDR3, as DNA: TGTGCCAGCAGCCCCATTCAGCCTCTTTTAGTGGGCGGCTACACCTTC.

The V and J genes are TRBV20-1 and TRBJ2-1; 10 nucleotides line up with TRBD2. The CDR3 is 15 amino acids. CDR1 is DFQATT and CDR2 is SNEGSKA in the germline V gene (reference sequence). V gave up 5 bases and J gave up 4 bases; unmatched junction bases: 8. The chain's CDR3 is CSAGPGLAVYNEQFF. Written as DNA, the CDR3 is TGCAGTGCTGGCCCCGGACTAGCGGTGTACAATGAGCAGTTCTTC.

In this sample, this clonotype turned up a few times. The chain is built from TRBV2 and TRBJ2-1; 9 nucleotides align to TRBD1. CDR1 SNHLY and CDR2 FYNNEI come from the germline V gene. V shed 4 bases, J shed 10 bases, and the junction held 8 bases outside the gene matches. The CDR3 has 14 amino acids. The CDR3 sequence: CASSVDRGPQEQFF. Here the CDR3 DNA reads TGTGCCAGCAGTGTGGACAGGGGACCTCAGGAGCAGTTCTTC.

The sample holds a few counts of this clonotype. V usage is TRBV11-2 and J usage is TRBJ1-6; D uncertain. V lost 1 base to trimming and J lost 6 bases, with 7 bases between them. The CDR3 sequence is 14 residues long. Looked up from germline, CDR1 is SGHAT and CDR2 is FQNNGV. CDR3 loop: CASSLGWSNSPLHF. In nucleotides, the CDR3 is TGTGCCAGCAGCTTAGGGTGGTCTAATTCACCCCTCCACTTT.

About this clonotype: This could be a read error, since a much larger clone is one nucleotide away. This chain links TRBV7-9 with TRBJ2-2; 7 bases fit TRBD1. V was pared by 5 bases and J by 0 bases, with 3 bases of the junction left unmatched. Germline V gene lookup returns CDR1 SEHNR and CDR2 FQNEAQ (reference sequence). This CDR3 comprises 15 residues. This CDR3 reads CASSPGQSNTGELFF. Here the CDR3 DNA reads TGTGCCAGCAGCCCGGGACAGTCGAACACCGGGGAGCTGTTTTTT.

V gene TRBV3-1 combines with J gene TRBJ2-2; 7 bases fit TRBD2. This CDR3 comprises 16 residues. With V trimmed by 1 base and J by 0 bases, 2 bases remained unmatched. Germline CDR1 and CDR2: LGHDT and YNNKEL (reference sequence). CDR3 in amino acids: CASSQGLAANTGELFF. CDR3 DNA sequence: TGTGCCAGCAGCCAAGGACTAGCAGCGAACACCGGGGAGCTGTTTTTT. Full variable domain (remainder filled in from reference TRBV3-1 and TRBJ2-2): DTAVSQTPKYLVTQMGNDKSIKCEQNLGHDTMYWYKQDSKKFLKIMFSYNNKELIINETVPNRFSPKSPDKAHLNLHINSLELGDSAVYFCASSQGLAANTGELFFGEGSRLTVL.

The rearrangement links TRBV3-1 to TRBJ2-1; D might be TRBD2 (6 bases). V dropped 2 bases and J dropped 10 bases, with 24 bases sitting between them. This CDR3 comprises 17 residues. Germline CDR1 and CDR2: LGHDT and YNNKEL (reference sequence). CDR3 coding DNA: TGTGCCAGCAGCCAACGGTGGGGCGGGGACCAATTCGGGGAGCAGTTCTTC. This gives the protein CASSQRWGGDQFGEQFF.

This clonotype was picked up a small number of times. The chain uses TRBV5-1 and TRBJ2-5, with D possibly TRBD1 on 6 matching bases. Looked up from germline, CDR1 is SGHRS and CDR2 is YFSETQ. Trimming took 7 bases from V and 4 from J, leaving 17 bases between them. The CDR3 has 14 amino acids. CDR3 bases: TGCGCCAGCTCGGTGGGACACGCGGGAGAGACCCAGTACTTC. Protein product: CASSVGHAGETQYF.

The V and J genes are TRBV20-1 and TRBJ2-7, with 8 nucleotides matching TRBD1. Looked up from germline, CDR1 is DFQATT and CDR2 is SNEGSKA (reference sequence). The CDR3 is 14 residues long. After removal of 5 bases from V and 3 bases from J, the junction contained 9 bases not matched to a gene. CDR3 sequence reads: CSAGFPGGLYEQYF. The CDR3, as DNA: TGCAGTGCTGGATTCCCAGGGGGCCTCTACGAGCAGTACTTC.

The gene calls are TRBV20-1 and TRBJ1-2; TRBD1 might be the D (5 bases). V dropped 6 bases and J dropped 0 bases, with 8 bases sitting between them. This CDR3 region has 12 residues. The germline V gene encodes CDR1 DFQATT and CDR2 SNEGSKA (reference sequence). Written as DNA, the CDR3 is TGCAGTGCGGGGGACCCTAACTATGGCTACACCTTC. Translating it yields CSAGDPNYGYTF.

The chain joins TRBV25-1 to TRBJ2-1; 10 bases map to TRBD1. The CDR3 consists of 19 residues. The J segment lost 2 bases and the V segment lost 4 bases, leaving 14 bases of the junction unmatched. The germline V gene encodes CDR1 MGHDK and CDR2 SYGVNS. The DNA of the CDR3 is TGTGCCAGCAGTGCGCCGACAGGGGGCGAAGCGGGGGCCTACAATGAGCAGTTCTTC. The encoded protein is CASSAPTGGEAGAYNEQFF.

The chain carries TRBV5-1 and TRBJ2-7, with 8 bases fitting TRBD1. Germline V gene lookup returns CDR1 SGHRS and CDR2 YFSETQ. The junction had 3 bases not matched to a gene; V was cut back by 1 base and J by 6 bases. CDR3 length equals 13 residues. This CDR3 is CASSLTGGREQYF. The CDR3 nucleotides are TGCGCCAGCAGCTTGACAGGGGGACGCGAGCAGTACTTC.

The sample holds many counts of this clonotype. This chain's CDR3 is CSAPGQRAYNEQFF. CDR3 in DNA: TGCAGCGCGCCAGGACAGAGGGCCTACAATGAGCAGTTCTTC. The rearrangement links TRBV29-1 to TRBJ2-1, with D possibly being TRBD1 (6 bases). V gave up 7 bases and J gave up 2 bases, with 15 bases separating them. Per the germline V gene, CDR1 is SQVTM and CDR2 is ANQGSEA. This CDR3 spans 14 amino acids.

The rearrangement links TRBV27 to TRBJ2-1; D uncertain. V lost 6 bases, J lost 0 bases, and 9 bases lay in between. This CDR3 contains 14 residues. Germline-derived CDR1 and CDR2 are MNHEY and SMNVEV (reference sequence). This CDR3 reads CASRRVSSYNEQFF. DNA for the CDR3: TGTGCCAGCAGAAGGGTTAGCTCCTACAATGAGCAGTTCTTC.

The chain recombines TRBV10-3 with TRBJ2-1, with D maybe TRBD2 (5 bases). The CDR3 sequence is 15 residues long. Trimming took 0 bases from V and 5 from J, leaving 11 bases between them. Germline CDR1 ENHRY, CDR2 SYGVKD. This CDR3 reads CAISESGGGHNEQFF. The CDR3 DNA follows: TGTGCCATCAGTGAGTCAGGAGGCGGACACAATGAGCAGTTCTTC.